Listed below are T cell receptor beta chains from one sample, sequenced in a study of blood T cell repertoires in COVID-19. Assay: immunoSEQ multiplex PCR; the TCRdb copy retains only in-frame clones and omits some. The sample carries more than 200,000 clones, 65% to 85% recorded once. The material sequenced was peripheral blood. Receptors originate from a woman aged 80 or over with acute or convalescent COVID-19. Each CDR3 is given without its conserved first and last residue. The order of the fields is V gene, CDR3 protein.

V: TRBV23-1
CDR3: ASSLLAGSNTGELF

V: TRBV5-4
CDR3: ATLTSGGTDTQY

V: TRBV6-5
CDR3: ASKWAGGKNEQY

V: TRBV12-5
CDR3: ASGPSQGNEQF

V: TRBV5-6
CDR3: ASSLLSGPGTQY

V: TRBV19
CDR3: ASSPGQAWGEKLF

V: TRBV3-1/TRBV3-2
CDR3: ASSQGGNRGNTEAF

V: TRBV4-1
CDR3: ASSQGENNQPQH

V: TRBV2
CDR3: ASSRDLMQPQH

V: TRBV7-2
CDR3: ASSSDLTQGVVYGYT

V: TRBV3-1/TRBV3-2
CDR3: ASSQPGLAFEQF

V: TRBV10-3
CDR3: AIPSGRGNTGELF

V: TRBV10-3
CDR3: AISNPGQGYYEQY

V: TRBV23-1
CDR3: ASSQLGTGSQPQH

V: TRBV6-5
CDR3: ASSYGQVNQPQH

V: TRBV13
CDR3: ASSRPGTQQETQY

V: TRBV19
CDR3: ASSIIGEGNQPQH

V: TRBV27
CDR3: ASSLSPSGWSEQY

V: TRBV7-8
CDR3: ASSAGTASNQPQH

V: TRBV5-1
CDR3: ASSLNPGARNTEAF

V: TRBV3-1/TRBV3-2
CDR3: ASSQRTGYLANEKLF

V: TRBV5-1
CDR3: ASSWGRTGNYEQY

V: TRBV3-1/TRBV3-2
CDR3: ASSRTSTDTQY

V: TRBV24-1
CDR3: ATSGRDSLTDTQY

V: TRBV5-1
CDR3: ASRATGGDEKLF

V: TRBV7-8
CDR3: ASSTRDRSYNSPLH

V: TRBV10-3
CDR3: ANRDGGDQPQH

V: TRBV2
CDR3: ASQQTGGNQPQH

V: TRBV11-3
CDR3: ASSFSGFPGLTGNEQF